This T cell receptor beta chain was captured by sequencing in a study of blood T cell repertoires in COVID-19. At the level of the study: PBMCs, B-cell-depleted T cells, or T cells were the source of the cDNA or gDNA that made up the material.

Germline V lookup: CDR1 DFQATT, CDR2 SNEGSKA (reference sequence). Trimming pared 3 bases from V and 0 bases from J, leaving 11 bases between. The CDR3 is made up of 15 amino acids. Original data processing: Nucleated cell counts were estimated from reference gene primer amplification. The data were produced by immunoSEQ multiplex PCR, yet TCRdb's version contains in-frame clones alone and is incomplete. The DNA was the basis for D and trimming; V, J and clone size are from that table. The data contain 650,000 to 800,000 clones, more than 80% of them singletons. The chain links TRBV20-1 to TRBJ2-2; D perhaps matches TRBD2 (7 bases). What was sequenced was peripheral blood. The sequence was obtained from a woman aged 18-29 years with acute or convalescent COVID-19. CDR3 coding DNA: TGCAGTGCTAGTTGGGGGGGCCCGAACACCGGGGAGCTGTTTTTT. This sequence encodes CSASWGGPNTGELFF.